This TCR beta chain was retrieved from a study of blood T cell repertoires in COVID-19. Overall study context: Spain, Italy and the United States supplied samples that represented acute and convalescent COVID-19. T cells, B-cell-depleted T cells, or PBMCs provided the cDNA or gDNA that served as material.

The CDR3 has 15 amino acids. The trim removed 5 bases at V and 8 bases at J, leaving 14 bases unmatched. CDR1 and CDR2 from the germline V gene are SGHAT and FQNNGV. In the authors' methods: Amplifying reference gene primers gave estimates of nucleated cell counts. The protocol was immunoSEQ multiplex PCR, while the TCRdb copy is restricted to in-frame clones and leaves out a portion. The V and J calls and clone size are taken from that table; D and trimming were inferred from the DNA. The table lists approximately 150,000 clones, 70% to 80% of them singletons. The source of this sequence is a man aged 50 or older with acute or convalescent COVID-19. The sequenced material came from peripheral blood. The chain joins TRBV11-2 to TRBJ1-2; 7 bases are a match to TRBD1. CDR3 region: CASSGNRGTVRGYTF. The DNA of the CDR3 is TGTGCCAGCAGCGGGAACAGGGGTACAGTGAGAGGCTACACCTTC.